This T cell receptor (beta chain) was identified in a study of shared clonotypes between healthy human individuals. The overall study: Donors had three CD4 naive, three CD4 memory, two CD8 naive and one CD8 memory plate apiece.

Clones were sequenced by immunoSEQ multiplex PCR, and TCRdb holds only the in-frame ones, with some missing. The sample yields a few million clones, 93% seen once. Germline V CDR1 and CDR2: MNHEY, SVGAGI. The CDR3 runs 15 residues. Trimming stripped 0 bases from V and 3 bases from J, with 9 bases between. All the donors were Caucasian adults who lived in Nashville, Tennessee. CD4+ cells were split into CD45RA+ naive and CD45RA-negative memory subsets. Concerning this clone itself: Different DNA sequences within this sample yield the same CDR3.

Sequencing was done on a sample of naive CD4+ T cells from PBMCs. Subset specified: CD45RA+ positively selected. This sequence was found in a young man in good health. Some clones in this sample may be carry-over from other donors' samples. The chain links TRBV6-5 to TRBJ1-5; D is ambiguous. This CDR3 is CASSYSFGNNQPQHF. DNA for the CDR3: TGTGCCAGCAGTTACTCGTTTGGTAACAATCAGCCCCAGCATTTT.